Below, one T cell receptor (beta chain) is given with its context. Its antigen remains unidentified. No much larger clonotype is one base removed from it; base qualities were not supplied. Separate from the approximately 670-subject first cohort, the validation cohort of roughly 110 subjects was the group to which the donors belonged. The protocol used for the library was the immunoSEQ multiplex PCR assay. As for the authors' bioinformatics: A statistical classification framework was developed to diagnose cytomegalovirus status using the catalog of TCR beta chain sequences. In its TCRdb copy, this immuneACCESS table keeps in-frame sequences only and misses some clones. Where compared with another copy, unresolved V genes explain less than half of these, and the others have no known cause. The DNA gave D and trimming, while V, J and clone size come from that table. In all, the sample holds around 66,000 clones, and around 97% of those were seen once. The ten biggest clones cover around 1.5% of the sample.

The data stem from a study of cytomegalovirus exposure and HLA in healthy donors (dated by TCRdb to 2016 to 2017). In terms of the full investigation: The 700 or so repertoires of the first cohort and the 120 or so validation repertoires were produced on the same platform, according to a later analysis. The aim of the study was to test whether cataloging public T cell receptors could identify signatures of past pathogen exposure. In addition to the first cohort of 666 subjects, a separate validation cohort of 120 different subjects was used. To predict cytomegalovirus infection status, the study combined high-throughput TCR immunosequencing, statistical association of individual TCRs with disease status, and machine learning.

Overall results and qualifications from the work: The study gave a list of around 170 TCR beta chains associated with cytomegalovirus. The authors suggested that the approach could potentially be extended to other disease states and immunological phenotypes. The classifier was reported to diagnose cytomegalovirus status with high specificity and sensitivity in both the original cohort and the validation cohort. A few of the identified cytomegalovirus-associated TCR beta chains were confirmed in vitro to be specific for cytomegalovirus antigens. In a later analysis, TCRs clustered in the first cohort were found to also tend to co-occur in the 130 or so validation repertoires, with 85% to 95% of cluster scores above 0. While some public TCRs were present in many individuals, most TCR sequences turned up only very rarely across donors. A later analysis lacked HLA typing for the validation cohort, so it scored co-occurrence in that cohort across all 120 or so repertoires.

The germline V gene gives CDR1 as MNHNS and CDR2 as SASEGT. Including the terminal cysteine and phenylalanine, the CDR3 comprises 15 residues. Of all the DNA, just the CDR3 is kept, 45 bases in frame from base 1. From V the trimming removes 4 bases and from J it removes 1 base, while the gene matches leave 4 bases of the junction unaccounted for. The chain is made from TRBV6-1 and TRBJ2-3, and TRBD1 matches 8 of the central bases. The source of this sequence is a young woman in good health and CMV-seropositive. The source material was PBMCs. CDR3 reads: CASSVGTGGTDTQYF. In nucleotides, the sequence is TGTGCCAGCAGTGTTGGGACAGGTGGCACAGATACGCAGTATTTT.